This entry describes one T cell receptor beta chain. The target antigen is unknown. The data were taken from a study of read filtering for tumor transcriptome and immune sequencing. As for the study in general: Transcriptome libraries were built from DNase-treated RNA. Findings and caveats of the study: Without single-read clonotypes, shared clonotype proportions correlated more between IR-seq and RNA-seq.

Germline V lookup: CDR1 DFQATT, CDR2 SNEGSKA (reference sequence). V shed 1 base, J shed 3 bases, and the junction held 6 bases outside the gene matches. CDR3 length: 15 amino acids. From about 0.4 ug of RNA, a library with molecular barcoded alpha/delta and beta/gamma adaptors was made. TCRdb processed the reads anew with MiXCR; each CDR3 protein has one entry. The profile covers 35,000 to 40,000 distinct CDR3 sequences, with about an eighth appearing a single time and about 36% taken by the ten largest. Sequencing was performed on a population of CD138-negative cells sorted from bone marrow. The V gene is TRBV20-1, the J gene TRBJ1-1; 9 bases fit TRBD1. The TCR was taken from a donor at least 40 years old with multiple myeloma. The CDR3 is CSARGPGQGYTEAFF. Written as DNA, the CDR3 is TGCAGTGCTAGAGGGCCGGGACAGGGTTACACTGAAGCTTTCTTT.